This passage covers 3 T cell receptor beta chains from one sample sequenced in a study of blood T cell repertoires in COVID-19. The assay was immunoSEQ multiplex PCR, and TCRdb's table has in-frame clones only and misses some. The data show 200,000 to 250,000 clones, 65% to 85% seen once. Sample: PBMCs or T cells enriched from blood (not recorded which). The receptors were sampled from a woman between 35 and 50 years old with acute COVID-19.

V usage is TRBV14 and J usage is TRBJ2-5; 7 nucleotides align to TRBD2. The germline V gene encodes CDR1 SGHDN and CDR2 FVKESK. The CDR3 spans 19 residues. V shed 0 bases and J 7 bases; nucleotides not matched to a gene: 20. The CDR3: CASSQDRGGQAPESTTQYF. CDR3 nucleotides: TGTGCCAGCAGCCAAGACCGGGGAGGGCAGGCCCCGGAGAGTACGACCCAGTACTTC.

In the case of this clone: This sample includes further DNA sequences coding for the same CDR3. The chain is built from TRBV18 and TRBJ2-3; tentative D call: TRBD2 (6 bases). Trimming stripped 2 bases from V and 0 bases from J, with 9 bases between. Germline V gene lookup returns CDR1 KGHSH and CDR2 LQKENI. CDR3 length equals 15 residues. CDR3 amino acids: CASSPSSGSTDTQYF. For the CDR3, the DNA is TGTGCCAGCTCACCATCCAGCGGGAGCACAGATACGCAGTATTTT. Based on the CDR3 plus reference TRBV18 and TRBJ2-3, the full variable domain is NAGVMQNPRHLVRRRGQEARLRCSPMKGHSHVYWYRQLPEEGLKFMVYLQKENIIDESGMPKERFSAEFPKEGPSILRIQQVVRGDSAAYFCASSPSSGSTDTQYFGPGTRLTVL.

This chain connects TRBV11-2 to TRBJ2-3, with 8 bases identical to TRBD2. Unmatched junction bases numbered 6, after V lost 4 bases and J lost 0 bases. The CDR3 runs to 16 residues. CDR1 is SGHAT, CDR2 FQNNGV, per germline. The CDR3 DNA reads as TGTGCCAGCAGCTCCGCTCAGCGGGGGAGCACAGATACGCAGTATTTT. This codes for CASSSAQRGSTDTQYF.